This T cell receptor (beta chain) was obtained from a study of T cell repertoires in cytomegalovirus infection (dated by TCRdb to the late 2010s). At the level of the whole study: Donor HLA type was relevant to the analysis, because carriage of CMV infection together with the matching HLA type was indicated by public TCR beta signatures.

Paper-wide results and their limitations: Cumulative frequency of public TCR beta family members discriminated carriers of CMV infection plus the relevant HLA type in this cohort and an independent 352-donor cohort. The ex vivo response was dominated by HLA-C-restricted CMV-specific TCR beta clonotypes, which also provided the single most frequent clonotype in two of eight donors.

In regard to this clonotype: Its antigen target is currently unknown. One end of the junction does not line up with germline, which may come from a read error.

Instrument on record: Illumina HiSeq 1500. TCRdb took the public reads, trimmed them with fastp at Q25, ran MiXCR for clone calling and kept in-frame beta chains. One record per CDR3 amino acid sequence lists the most common genes and DNA. The sample has about 8,000 distinct CDR3 sequences on record, roughly 50% of them singletons. Roughly 76% of the sample belongs to the ten largest clones. Per the germline V gene, SGHTA is the CDR1 and FQGNSA is the CDR2. The CDR3 runs 19 amino acids, cysteine and phenylalanine included. Of the read, only the CDR3 DNA is kept; its 57 bases are in frame from base 1. Sequencing was carried out using PBMCs, sequenced either directly or after in vitro stimulation (not recorded which). This sequence was found in a human donor in good health (CMV status not recorded). Some clones in this sample may be carry-over from other donors' samples. Recombination joined TRBV7-2 with TRBJ1-2, with 7 middle bases fitting TRBD1. The CDR3 region reads CASSLGDVNPTGLGSVYAF. The DNA is as follows: TGTGCCAGCAGCTTAGGGGACGTCAATCCGACAGGGTTGGGTAGTGTCTACGCCTTC.